The 8 T cell receptor beta chains below come from one sample, sequenced in a study of blood T cell repertoires in COVID-19. Only in-frame clones appear in the TCRdb table, and some are missing; sequencing was by immunoSEQ multiplex PCR. Seen here are about 220,000 clones, roughly 85% observed once, and the top ten hold about 2.5%. The sequenced material came from peripheral blood. Source of these receptors: a woman in her 40s with active or convalescent COVID-19.

The J gene is TRBJ1-5, the V gene TRBV5-1; D not certain. This CDR3 spans 13 amino acids. CDR1 and CDR2 (germline): SGHRS, YFSETQ. V was cut by 4 bases and J by 7 bases, with 12 bases left in between. For the CDR3, the DNA is TGCGCCAGCAGCCCCAATCGGGAACAGCCCCAGCATTTT. It specifies CASSPNREQPQHF. Variable domain in full (rest from reference TRBV5-1 and TRBJ1-5): KAGVTQTPRYLIKTRGQQVTLSCSPISGHRSVSWYQQTPGQGLQFLFEYFSETQRNKGNFPGRFSGRQFSNSRSEMNVSTLELGDSALYLCASSPNREQPQHFGDGTRLSIL.

The rearrangement links TRBV4-2 to TRBJ1-3; TRBD1 matches 12 bases. The CDR3 is 23 amino acids. V was pared by 7 bases and J by 7 bases, with 32 bases of the junction left unmatched. The germline CDR1 and CDR2 sequences are LGHNA and YNFKEQ. The CDR3 nucleotides are TGTGCCAGCACCCGCACAGACACCGCCCCGGGACAGGGGGCGATTGTTGCTCGGAACACCATATATTTT. It specifies CASTRTDTAPGQGAIVARNTIYF.

This chain links TRBV11-3 with TRBJ2-3, with 7 bases fitting TRBD1. The CDR3 totals 15 residues. Germline loops: CDR1 SGHNT, CDR2 YENEEA. Losses at the gene ends were 5 bases for V and 1 base for J; bases not matched to a gene: 6. CDR3 nucleotide sequence: TGTGCCAGCAGCCCGACAGGGAGAGGCACAGATACGCAGTATTTT. Amino acid sequence: CASSPTGRGTDTQYF.

This clone was detected once. The CDR3 sequence is CASVTSVSTDTQYF. Here the CDR3 DNA reads TGTGCCAGCGTAACTAGCGTTAGCACAGATACGCAGTATTTT. The chain uses TRBV5-4 and TRBJ2-3, with 7 bases matching TRBD2. The germline gives CDR1 SGHNT, CDR2 YYREEE (reference sequence). V shed 7 bases and J 0 bases; nucleotides not matched to a gene: 5. This CDR3 has 14 amino acids.

The rearrangement links TRBV24-1 to TRBJ2-3; 9 positions agree with TRBD1. CDR3 length: 16 residues. J gave up 2 bases and V 4 bases, and 6 bases lay outside the gene matches. Germline loops: CDR1 KGHDR, CDR2 SFDVKD. CDR3 bases: TGTGCCACCAGTGAGAGGGGACAGGGCCACACAGATACGCAGTATTTT. Amino acid sequence: CATSERGQGHTDTQYF.

The J gene is TRBJ1-5, the V gene TRBV28; TRBD1 matches 10 bases. Germline V gene lookup returns CDR1 MDHEN and CDR2 SYDVKM. With 6 bases clipped from V and 2 bases from J, the junction kept 4 bases outside the gene matches. This CDR3 is 15 amino acids long. The chain's CDR3 is CASRTGGEGNQPQHF. CDR3 in DNA: TGTGCCAGCAGGACAGGGGGCGAGGGCAATCAGCCCCAGCATTTT.

This chain connects TRBV24-1 to TRBJ1-5, with 11 bases fitting TRBD1. The V gene's germline CDR1 is KGHDR and CDR2 SFDVKD. The V gene end was trimmed by 8 bases and the J gene end by 4 bases; junction bases not matched to a gene: 3. There are 14 residues in the CDR3. The CDR3 bases are TGTGCCACCATGGACAGGGGGCAAAATCAGCCCCAGCATTTT. It translates to CATMDRGQNQPQHF.

The chain couples TRBV11-3 to TRBJ1-4; 8 nucleotides align to TRBD1. V dropped 1 base and J dropped 5; count of bases not matched to a gene: 6. CDR1 and CDR2 from the germline V gene are SGHNT and YENEEA. The CDR3 contains 16 residues. CDR3 in amino acids: CASSLVQGASNEKLFF. Written as DNA, the CDR3 is TGTGCCAGCAGCTTAGTCCAGGGGGCATCGAATGAAAAACTGTTTTTT.